These 24 T cell receptor beta chains were all obtained from the same sample, sequenced in a study of PD-1 blockade in classical Hodgkin lymphoma. Every single patient, without exception, relapsed after autologous stem cell transplantation, and brentuximab vedotin exposure varied. This table comes from immunoSEQ multiplex PCR, and its TCRdb copy is limited to in-frame clones, with some not included. The sample shows about 37,000 clones, 75% to 85% of them seen only once. The sequencing here drew on peripheral blood mononuclear cells (PBMCs), taken at baseline. These receptor sequences come from a human donor with classical Hodgkin lymphoma.

The J gene is TRBJ2-7, the V gene TRBV7-9; D ambiguous. Germline CDR1 reads SEHNR; CDR2 reads FQNEAQ (reference sequence). This CDR3 has 18 amino acids. Deletions cut 5 bases from V and 3 bases from J, with 26 bases between. The DNA of the CDR3 is TGTGCCAGCAGCATATACCTTGGCAGCGCCTCACGACACTACGAGCAGTACTTC. This translates into CASSIYLGSASRHYEQYF.

This clone was found a few times. CDR3: CASSVQNYGYTF. The CDR3, as DNA: TGTGCCAGCAGTGTGCAGAACTATGGCTACACCTTC. The chain has TRBV25-1 and TRBJ1-2; D uncertain. In germline, CDR1 is MGHDK, CDR2 SYGVNS. The CDR3 length is 12 residues. Trimming cost V 4 bases and J 2 bases, with 5 bases left between them.

Concerning this clone itself: Other DNA variants within this sample encode the same CDR3. The rearrangement joins TRBV6-5 to TRBJ2-3; D unclear. This CDR3 contains 14 residues. Germline V gene lookup returns CDR1 MNHEY and CDR2 SVGAGI. Deletions cut 0 bases from V and 5 bases from J, with 9 bases between. The CDR3 loop reads CASSYSMLGDTQYF. CDR3 coding DNA: TGTGCCAGCAGTTACTCGATGTTGGGAGATACGCAGTATTTT.

This chain uses TRBV4-3 with TRBJ1-2; 9 nucleotides match TRBD1. The length of the CDR3 is 15 residues. The V segment lost 0 bases and the J segment 8 bases; nucleotides outside the gene matches: 7. Germline CDR1 LGHNA, CDR2 YSLEER. CDR3 loop: CASSQEAGQGRGYTF. The CDR3 bases are TGCGCCAGCAGCCAAGAGGCGGGACAGGGTCGGGGCTACACCTTC.

This clone showed up just once. The gene calls are TRBV7-9 and TRBJ2-7, with D perhaps matching TRBD1 (5 bases). In germline, CDR1 is SEHNR, CDR2 FQNEAQ (reference sequence). The CDR3 length is 12 residues. The V end lost 5 bases, the J end lost 6 bases, and 11 bases lay between the germline ends. The CDR3 DNA reads as TGTGCCAGCAGCATGACAGTATCCGAGCAGTACTTC. This codes for CASSMTVSEQYF.

V usage is TRBV10-2 and J usage is TRBJ1-1; the D gene is possibly TRBD1 (5 bases). Trimming took off 2 bases at V and 10 bases at J, with 23 bases between the two ends. This CDR3 spans 16 amino acids. Looked up from germline, CDR1 is WSHSY and CDR2 is SAAADI. CDR3: CASSEGWDPLNYGAFF. The CDR3 DNA is TGCGCCAGCAGTGAGGGGTGGGACCCATTAAATTACGGAGCTTTCTTT.

V is TRBV27 and J is TRBJ2-5; D might be TRBD2 (5 bases). The CDR3 length is 14 residues. V lost 6 bases and J lost 5, with 16 bases in between. Per germline, CDR1 MNHEY and CDR2 SMNVEV (reference sequence). The CDR3 spells CASSPAGRWETQYF. CDR3 in DNA: TGTGCCAGCAGCCCGGCGGGCAGATGGGAGACCCAGTACTTC.

The chain links TRBV6-5 to TRBJ1-2, with D hard to call. In germline, CDR1 is MNHEY, CDR2 SVGAGI. The CDR3 loop spans 13 amino acids. Trimming removed 5 bases at V and 4 bases at J, with 11 bases between. CDR3 protein: CASSNAGFYGYTF. The DNA for the CDR3 is TGTGCCAGCAGTAACGCGGGGTTCTATGGCTACACCTTC.

CDR3 coding DNA: TGCGCCAGCCGTGGACTAGCGGGGGAGTACAATGAGCAGTTCTTC. Translation: CASRGLAGEYNEQFF. The chain employs TRBV4-1 and TRBJ2-1; 13 bases are shared with TRBD2. There are 15 residues in the CDR3. V was clipped by 8 bases and J by 4 bases; unmatched bases: 5. Germline V gives CDR1 MGHRA, CDR2 YSYEKL.

This chain joins TRBV6-4 and TRBJ1-1, with D hard to call. Trimming removed 6 bases at V and 0 bases at J, with 11 bases between. Germline V gene data show CDR1 as MRHNA and CDR2 as SNTAGT. The CDR3 spans 14 residues. The CDR3 nucleotides are TGTGCCAGCAGCGCCGGTGGGGTGAACACTGAAGCTTTCTTT. As protein: CASSAGGVNTEAFF.

The rearrangement links TRBV6-5 to TRBJ2-2, with D possibly TRBD2 on 6 matching bases. Germline CDR1 MNHEY, CDR2 SVGAGI. The V end lost 10 bases, the J end lost 1 base, and 10 bases lay between the germline ends. The CDR3 runs to 13 residues. CDR3 region: CATRDLNTGELFF. The CDR3, as DNA: TGTGCCACCAGGGACTTGAACACCGGGGAGCTGTTTTTT.

This clone was seen more than once but under ten times. This chain uses TRBV27 with TRBJ2-1, with TRBD1 identical over 9 bases. The V segment lost 7 bases and the J segment 15 bases; nucleotides outside the gene matches: 13. The CDR3 is made up of 13 amino acids. CDR1 and CDR2 (germline): MNHEY, SMNVEV (reference sequence). CDR3 in amino acids: CASTQQAGTGWFF. The CDR3 region has the DNA TGTGCCAGCACTCAACAAGCCGGGACAGGGTGGTTCTTC.

This clone appeared once. J is TRBJ2-4 and V is TRBV5-1; D is possibly TRBD1 (6 bases). The CDR3 runs to 14 residues. Trimming pared 1 base from V and 7 bases from J, leaving 12 bases between. In germline, CDR1 is SGHRS, CDR2 YFSETQ. The CDR3 nucleotides are TGCGCCAGCAGCTTGACGGCAGGGGAGAACATTCAGTACTTC. Encoded protein: CASSLTAGENIQYF.

The chain links TRBV5-1 to TRBJ1-1; 8 bases fit TRBD1. CDR3 size: 18 residues. The V segment lost 4 bases and the J segment 1 base; nucleotides outside the gene matches: 15. Germline V gene data show CDR1 as SGHRS and CDR2 as YFSETQ. The CDR3 coding sequence is TGCGCCAGCAGCCTCAGACCCAGGGGGCTAGGGCGGAACACTGAAGCTTTCTTT. It translates to CASSLRPRGLGRNTEAFF.

The genes are TRBV28 and TRBJ2-3, with 12 bases lining up with TRBD2. This CDR3 comprises 14 residues. V shed 2 bases and J 6 bases; nucleotides not matched to a gene: 0. Germline-derived CDR1 and CDR2 are MDHEN and SYDVKM. In DNA form, the CDR3 reads TGTGCCAGCAGTTTAACTAGCGGGAGGGATACGCAGTATTTT. Translating gives CASSLTSGRDTQYF.

This clone was seen only once. V usage is TRBV9 and J usage is TRBJ1-2, with a possible D match to TRBD1 (6 bases). V lost 0 bases and J lost 4, with 13 bases in between. Germline CDR1 SGDLS, CDR2 YYNGEE. The CDR3 length is 15 residues. The CDR3 DNA follows: TGTGCCAGCAGCGTAGCAAAGGGGGGCGGCTATGGCTACACCTTC. Translated, it gives CASSVAKGGGYGYTF.

This clone was observed many times. CDR3: CASSLINTANEQFF. CDR3 nucleotides: TGTGCCAGCAGCTTAATAAACACTGCTAATGAGCAGTTCTTC. The V call is TRBV7-9, the J call TRBJ2-1; D call uncertain. Trimming took off 2 bases at V and 7 bases at J, with 12 bases between the two ends. Germline V gene data show CDR1 as SEHNR and CDR2 as FQNEAQ (reference sequence). The CDR3 spans 14 residues.

V and J are TRBV5-1 and TRBJ2-2; tentative D call: TRBD2 (5 bases). Per the germline V gene, CDR1 is SGHRS and CDR2 is YFSETQ. The CDR3 loop spans 15 amino acids. Trimming cost V 0 bases and J 7 bases, with 13 bases left between them. The CDR3 sequence: CASSLAASQDGELFF. In DNA, the CDR3 is TGCGCCAGCAGCTTGGCGGCTAGCCAGGACGGGGAGCTGTTTTTT.

This clone has only one observation. This rearrangement joins TRBV7-8 to TRBJ2-7; 9 bases map to TRBD1. Losses at the gene ends were 4 bases for V and 0 bases for J; bases not matched to a gene: 10. In germline, CDR1 is SGHVS, CDR2 FQNEAQ. CDR3 size: 17 residues. CDR3: CASSSSRTGALSYEQYF. DNA of the CDR3: TGTGCCAGCAGCTCATCTCGGACAGGGGCCCTCTCCTACGAGCAGTACTTC.

The genes are TRBV30 and TRBJ2-1; TRBD2 might be the D (5 bases). Trimming left V 2 bases short and J 9 bases short, with 8 bases between. Germline V lookup: CDR1 GTSNPN, CDR2 SVGIG (reference sequence). The CDR3 runs to 11 residues. CDR3 sequence (DNA): TGTGCCTGGAGTCTGAGCGGTGAGCAGTTCTTC. This codes for CAWSLSGEQFF.

A note on this clone: A read error may account for a junction end that differs from germline. Here the CDR3 reads CANSNEQFF. CDR3 coding DNA: TGTGCCAACAGCAATGAGCAGTTCTTC. The chain combines TRBV3-1 (or the pseudogene TRBV3-2) with TRBJ2-1; D is unclear. Germline CDR1 reads LGHDT; CDR2 reads YNNKEL (reference sequence). The CDR3 is 9 amino acids.

The chain has TRBV7-2 and TRBJ2-3; perhaps TRBD2 as D (6 bases). The germline V gene has CDR1 SGHTA and CDR2 FQGNSA. CDR3 length: 12 amino acids. Trimming took off 0 bases at V and 11 bases at J, with 9 bases between the two ends. The CDR3 nucleotides read TGTGCCAGCAGCTTAGCGGTGGGAGGGCAGTATTTT. Protein product: CASSLAVGGQYF.

The rearrangement uses TRBV6-4 and TRBJ2-1; no reliable D call. In germline, CDR1 is MRHNA, CDR2 SNTAGT. This CDR3 contains 12 residues. Trimming removed 5 bases from V and 7 bases from J, with 9 bases in between. CDR3: CASSYVGNEQFF. Here the CDR3 DNA reads TGTGCCAGCAGTTACGTGGGGAATGAGCAGTTCTTC.

A remark on this clone: This clone may be a read error of a much larger clone one base away. V and J are TRBV10-1 and TRBJ1-1; D call uncertain. The CDR3 is made up of 15 amino acids. V gave up 2 bases and J gave up 0 bases, with 10 bases separating them. Looked up from germline, CDR1 is WNHNN and CDR2 is SYGVQD (reference sequence). CDR3: CASSEPRPLNTEAFF. The CDR3 DNA sequence: TGCGCCAGCAGTGAGCCGAGGCCCTTGAACACTGAAGCTTTCTTT.